One sample yielded the 12 T cell receptor beta chains listed below, sequenced in a study of blood T cell repertoires in COVID-19. Sequenced by immunoSEQ multiplex PCR; TCRdb stores in-frame clones only, minus some. The table records approximately 68,000 clones, 88% of them present only once. The sample taken for sequencing was peripheral blood. These receptors were obtained from a man between 65 and 80 years old with active or convalescent COVID-19.

The chain recombines TRBV6-6 with TRBJ1-5; 7 bases are shared with TRBD1. The V gene end was trimmed by 5 bases and the J gene end by 1 base; junction bases not matched to a gene: 2. There are 14 residues in the CDR3. CDR1 MNHNY and CDR2 SVGAGI come from the germline V gene (reference sequence). The CDR3 coding sequence is TGTGCCAGCAGTGTACAGGGGAGCAATCAGCCCCAGCATTTT. Its translation is CASSVQGSNQPQHF.

The chain is built from TRBV7-3 and TRBJ2-2; D is unresolved. Germline CDR1 SGHTA, CDR2 FQGTGA. V lost 1 base, J lost 7 bases, and 10 bases lay in between. The CDR3 is made up of 14 amino acids. The CDR3 DNA sequence: TGTGCCAGCAGCTTAATCCCTCCAGACGGGGAGCTGTTTTTT. Its translation: CASSLIPPDGELFF.

V is TRBV6-5 and J is TRBJ2-1, with a possible D match to TRBD2 (6 bases). V lost 2 bases and J 4 bases, leaving 9 bases between the germline ends. This CDR3 is 14 amino acids long. The germline gives CDR1 MNHEY, CDR2 SVGAGI. In DNA, the CDR3 is TGTGCCAGCAGTTACGATAGCGGATACAATGAGCAGTTCTTC. It is translated as CASSYDSGYNEQFF.

The rearrangement joins TRBV27 to TRBJ1-1; D unclear. The CDR3 extends over 14 amino acids. V was clipped by 8 bases and J by 4 bases, with 17 bases between them. Per germline, CDR1 MNHEY and CDR2 SMNVEV (reference sequence). CDR3 nucleotides: TGTGCCAGCCGACGGGAGGGCGTGGGCACTGAAGCTTTCTTT. Residues: CASRREGVGTEAFF.

This clone was counted only a few times. V gene TRBV5-4 combines with J gene TRBJ2-5, with 13 nucleotides matching TRBD2. This CDR3 spans 15 amino acids. With 0 bases clipped from V and 4 bases from J, the junction kept 0 bases outside the gene matches. CDR1 and CDR2 (germline): SGHNT, YYREEE (reference sequence). CDR3 bases: TGTGCCAGCAGCTTGGGGACTAGCGGGGGAGAGACCCAGTACTTC. The encoded protein is CASSLGTSGGETQYF.

The chain employs TRBV6-5 and TRBJ1-2; D may be TRBD1 (5 bases). V was shortened by 4 bases and J by 8 bases, with 20 bases between the two germline ends. CDR1 and CDR2 (germline): MNHEY, SVGAGI. This CDR3 contains 15 residues. In DNA form, the CDR3 reads TGTGCCAGCAGTTCCCTGGGGGGGTACATTTTGGGCTACACCTTC. Amino acids: CASSSLGGYILGYTF.

The rearrangement joins TRBV4-1 to TRBJ2-5, with TRBD2 matching 10 bases. The CDR3 has 19 residues. V lost 0 bases and J lost 1; bases outside the gene matches: 11. Germline V gene data show CDR1 as MGHRA and CDR2 as YSYEKL. The CDR3 coding sequence is TGCGCCAGCAGCCAAGAAGTCCCGGCTAGCGGGGGACTCCAAGAGACCCAGTACTTC. Its protein is CASSQEVPASGGLQETQYF.

CDR3 protein: CAWSVTRNYGYTF. In DNA form, the CDR3 reads TGTGCCTGGAGTGTAACCAGAAACTATGGCTACACCTTC. The J gene is TRBJ1-2, the V gene TRBV30, with D unclear. CDR1 GTSNPN and CDR2 SVGIG come from the germline V gene (reference sequence). Trimming pared 0 bases from V and 2 bases from J, leaving 7 bases between. The CDR3 has 13 residues. Complete variable domain (other parts from reference TRBV30 and TRBJ1-2): SQTIHQWPATLVQPVGSPLSLECTVEGTSNPNLYWYRQAAGRGLQLLFYSVGIGQISSEVPQNLSASRPQDRQFILSSKKLLLSDSGFYLCAWSVTRNYGYTFGSGTRLTVV.

The chain couples TRBV28 to TRBJ1-5, with 7 bases that match TRBD1. Germline assignment: CDR1 MDHEN and CDR2 SYDVKM. CDR3 length: 15 amino acids. Trimming took 4 bases from V and 3 from J; bases not matched to a gene: 6. The CDR3 sequence: CASSSRGTANQPQHF. The CDR3 DNA reads as TGTGCCAGCAGTTCCCGGGGGACAGCCAATCAGCCCCAGCATTTT.

J is TRBJ1-1 and V is TRBV28; weak D call: TRBD1 (5 bases). Trimming took off 5 bases at V and 12 bases at J, with 19 bases between the two ends. Germline V CDR1 and CDR2: MDHEN, SYDVKM. This CDR3 has 13 amino acids. In nucleotides, the CDR3 is TGTGCCAGCAGTACCGGGACCGGGGGAACGTCTTTCTTT. Translated: CASSTGTGGTSFF.

This clone turned up a few times. This rearrangement joins TRBV18 to TRBJ1-6; maybe TRBD1 (5 bases). Between the trimmed V and J ends, which lost 0 bases and 5 bases, there was a span of 11 bases. Looked up from germline, CDR1 is KGHSH and CDR2 is LQKENI. The CDR3 is made up of 16 amino acids. The CDR3 region is CASSPPSTADNSPLHF. DNA for the CDR3: TGTGCCAGCTCACCACCTTCGACAGCCGATAATTCACCCCTCCACTTT.

The chain is built from TRBV4-2 and TRBJ2-2, with D hard to call. This CDR3 has 14 amino acids. Germline-derived CDR1 and CDR2 are LGHNA and YNFKEQ. V shed 0 bases and J shed 5 bases, with 7 bases lying between them. The CDR3 reads CASSQDKQTGELFF. The CDR3 DNA reads TGTGCCAGCAGCCAAGATAAGCAAACCGGGGAGCTGTTTTTT.